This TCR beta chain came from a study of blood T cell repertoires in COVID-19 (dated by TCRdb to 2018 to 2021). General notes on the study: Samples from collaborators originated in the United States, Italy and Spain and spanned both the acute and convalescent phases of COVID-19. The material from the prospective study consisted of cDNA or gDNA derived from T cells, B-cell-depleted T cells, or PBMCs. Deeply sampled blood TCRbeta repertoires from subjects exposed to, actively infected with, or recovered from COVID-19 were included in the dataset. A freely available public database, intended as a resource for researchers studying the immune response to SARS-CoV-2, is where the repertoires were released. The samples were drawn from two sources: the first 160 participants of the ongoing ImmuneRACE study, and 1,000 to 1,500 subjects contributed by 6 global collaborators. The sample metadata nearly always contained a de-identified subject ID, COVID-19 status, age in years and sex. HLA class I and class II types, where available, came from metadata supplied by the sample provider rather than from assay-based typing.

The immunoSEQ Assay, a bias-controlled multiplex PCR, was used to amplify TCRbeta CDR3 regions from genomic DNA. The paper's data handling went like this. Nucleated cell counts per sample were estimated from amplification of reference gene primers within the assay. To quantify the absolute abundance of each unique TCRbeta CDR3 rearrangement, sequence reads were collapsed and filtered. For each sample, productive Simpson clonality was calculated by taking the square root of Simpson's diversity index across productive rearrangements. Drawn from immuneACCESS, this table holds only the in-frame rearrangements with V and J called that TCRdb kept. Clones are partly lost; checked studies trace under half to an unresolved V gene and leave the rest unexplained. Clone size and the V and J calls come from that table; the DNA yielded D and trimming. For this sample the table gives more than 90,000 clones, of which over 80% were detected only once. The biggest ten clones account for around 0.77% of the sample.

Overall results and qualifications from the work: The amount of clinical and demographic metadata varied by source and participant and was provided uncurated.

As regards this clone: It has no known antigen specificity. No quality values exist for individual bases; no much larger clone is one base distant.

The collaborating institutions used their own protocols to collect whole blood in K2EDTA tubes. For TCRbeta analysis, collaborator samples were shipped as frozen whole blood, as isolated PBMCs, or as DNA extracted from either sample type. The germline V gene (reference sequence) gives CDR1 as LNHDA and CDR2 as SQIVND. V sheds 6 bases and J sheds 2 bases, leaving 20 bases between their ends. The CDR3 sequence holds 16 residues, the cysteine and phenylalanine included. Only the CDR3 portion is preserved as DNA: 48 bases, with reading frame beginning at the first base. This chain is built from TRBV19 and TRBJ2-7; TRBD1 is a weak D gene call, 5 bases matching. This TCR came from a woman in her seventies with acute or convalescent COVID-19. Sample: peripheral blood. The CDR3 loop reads CASSSLVRTPTYEQYF. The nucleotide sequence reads TGTGCCAGTAGCTCTTTGGTACGGACACCGACCTACGAGCAGTACTTC.